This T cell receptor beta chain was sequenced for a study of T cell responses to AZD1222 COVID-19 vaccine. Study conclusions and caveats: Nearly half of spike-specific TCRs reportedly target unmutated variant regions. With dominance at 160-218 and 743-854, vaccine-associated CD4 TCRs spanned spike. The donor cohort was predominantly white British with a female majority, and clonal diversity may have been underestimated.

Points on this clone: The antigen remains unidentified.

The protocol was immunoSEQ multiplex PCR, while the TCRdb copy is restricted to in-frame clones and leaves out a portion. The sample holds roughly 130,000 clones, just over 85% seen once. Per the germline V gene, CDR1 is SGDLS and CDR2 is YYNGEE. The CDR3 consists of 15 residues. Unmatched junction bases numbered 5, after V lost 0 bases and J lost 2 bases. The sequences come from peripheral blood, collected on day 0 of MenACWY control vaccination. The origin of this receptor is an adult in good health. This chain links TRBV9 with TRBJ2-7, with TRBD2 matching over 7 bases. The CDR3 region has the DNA TGTGCCAGCAGCGTAGGGGGGGGGTCCCCCTACGAGCAGTACTTC. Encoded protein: CASSVGGGSPYEQYF.